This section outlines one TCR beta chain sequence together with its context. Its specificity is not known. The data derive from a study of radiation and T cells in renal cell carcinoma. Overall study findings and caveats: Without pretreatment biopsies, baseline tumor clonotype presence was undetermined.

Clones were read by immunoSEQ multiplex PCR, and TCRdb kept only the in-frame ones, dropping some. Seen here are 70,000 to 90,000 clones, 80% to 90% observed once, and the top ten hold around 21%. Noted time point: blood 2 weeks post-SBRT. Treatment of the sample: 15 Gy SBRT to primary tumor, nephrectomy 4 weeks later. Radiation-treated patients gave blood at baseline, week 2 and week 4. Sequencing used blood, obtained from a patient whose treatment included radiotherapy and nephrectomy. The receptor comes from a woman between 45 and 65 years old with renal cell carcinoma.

The CDR3 DNA is TGTGCCAGTAGTACTTTAGCGGGGGAGGAGACCCAGTACTTC. Amino acids: CASSTLAGEETQYF. J is TRBJ2-5 and V is TRBV19; 9 bases map to TRBD2. Germline V lookup: CDR1 LNHDA, CDR2 SQIVND (reference sequence). This CDR3 spans 14 amino acids. Trimming took 4 bases from V and 5 from J; bases not matched to a gene: 5.